Each of the 14 T cell receptor beta chains below was sequenced from the same sample in a study of T-cell memory formation after mild COVID-19. One entry per CDR3 protein, called by TCRdb with MiXCR from the 5' RACE reads. The sample includes approximately 190,000 distinct CDR3 sequences, 18% of them seen just once. Material for sequencing was PBMCs or a T cell subset sorted from them (not recorded which). These receptors came from an adult woman who had mild COVID-19 (a few samples of this study predate the infection). Cell type and time point are not known.

This clonotype has a count of ten or more. V usage is TRBV7-9 and J usage is TRBJ1-2; maybe TRBD1 (6 bases). The V end was cut by 5 bases, the J end by 6 bases, with 16 bases between. The germline CDR1 and CDR2 sequences are SEHNR and FQNEAQ (reference sequence). CDR3 length: 14 amino acids. The CDR3 here is CASSLTGLRDGYTF. The DNA for the CDR3 is TGTGCCAGCAGCCTCACAGGGCTAAGGGATGGCTACACCTTC.

This chain links TRBV5-1 with TRBJ1-2, with a weak D call TRBD1 (6 bases). The CDR3 extends over 14 amino acids. The V end was cut by 2 bases, the J end by 4 bases, with 12 bases between. Germline loops: CDR1 SGHRS, CDR2 YFSETQ. The CDR3 reads CASSFDRSAYGYTF. The CDR3 coding sequence is TGCGCCAGCAGCTTCGACAGGTCAGCCTATGGCTACACCTTC.

This clonotype occurred many times. V is TRBV7-2 and J is TRBJ1-6; TRBD1 might be the D (6 bases). Deletions cut 6 bases from V and 12 bases from J, with 18 bases between. The CDR3 extends over 14 amino acids. Germline V CDR1 and CDR2: SGHTA, FQGNSA. CDR3 sequence: CASRHYDRDKPLHF. Written as DNA, the CDR3 is TGTGCCAGCAGACACTATGACCGGGACAAACCCCTCCACTTT.

This clonotype was recorded many times. This chain's CDR3 is CASSAETGLAGHNEQFF. The DNA for the CDR3 is TGTGCCAGCAGCGCCGAAACGGGACTAGCGGGACACAATGAGCAGTTCTTC. This rearrangement joins TRBV3-1 to TRBJ2-1; the match to TRBD2 covers 13 bases. This CDR3 is built from 17 residues. The V gene's germline CDR1 is LGHDT and CDR2 YNNKEL (reference sequence). V lost 5 bases to trimming and J lost 5 bases; unmatched junction nucleotides: 9.

The V gene is TRBV7-6, the J gene TRBJ2-5; 8 bases map to TRBD1. Germline CDR1 SGHVS, CDR2 FNYEAQ. The length of the CDR3 is 17 residues. V lost 1 base, J lost 5 bases, and 12 bases stayed unmatched. Here the CDR3 reads CASSLVGGQAIGETQYF. CDR3 nucleotide sequence: TGTGCCAGCAGCTTAGTAGGGGGACAGGCAATAGGCGAGACCCAGTACTTC.

About this clonotype itself: A much larger clone is a single base away; this may be a read error. The chain joins TRBV5-1 to TRBJ2-7; TRBD1 matches 7 bases. CDR1 is SGHRS, CDR2 YFSETQ, per germline. The ends lost 0 bases at V and 3 bases at J; junction bases unmatched: 3. The CDR3 length is 14 residues. In DNA form, the CDR3 reads TGCGCCAGCAGCTTGGAGCCAGGGGGCTACGAGCAGTACTTC. Protein: CASSLEPGGYEQYF.

In its sample, this clonotype was seen a few times. The chain joins TRBV7-9 to TRBJ2-3; the match to TRBD2 covers 15 bases. Trimming took 1 base from V and 3 from J; bases not matched to a gene: 2. The length of the CDR3 is 17 residues. CDR1 is SEHNR, CDR2 FQNEAQ, per germline (reference sequence). CDR3 amino acids: CASSLGTSGRATDTQYF. In DNA, the CDR3 is TGTGCCAGCAGCTTAGGGACTAGCGGGAGGGCAACAGATACGCAGTATTTT.

A few counts support this clonotype. V and J are TRBV5-1 and TRBJ1-4, with D perhaps matching TRBD1 (6 bases). V lost 5 bases, J lost 4 bases, and 21 bases lay in between. Germline V CDR1 and CDR2: SGHRS, YFSETQ. CDR3 length: 17 residues. CDR3 loop: CASRWTDRGHGNEKLFF. The CDR3 DNA reads as TGCGCCAGCAGATGGACCGACCGGGGGCATGGTAATGAAAAACTGTTTTTT.

The chain links TRBV5-5 to TRBJ1-1; possible D gene TRBD1, 6 bases. CDR3 length equals 16 residues. Germline lookup yields CDR1 SGHKS and CDR2 YYEKEE (reference sequence). V lost 4 bases to trimming and J lost 1 base, with 17 bases between them. CDR3 region: CASSDLRGDGNTEAFF. The CDR3 bases are TGTGCCAGCAGCGACCTGAGGGGGGACGGGAACACTGAAGCTTTCTTT.

This clonotype was found a few times. V is TRBV12-3 or TRBV12-4 and J is TRBJ1-1; no clear D gene. This CDR3 is built from 10 residues. The V gene lost 3 bases and the J gene lost 9 bases, with 5 bases spanning the gap. The CDR3, as DNA: TGTGCCAGCAGTTTGGGAAAAGCTTTCTTT. Translation gives CASSLGKAFF.

This clonotype was counted between two and nine times. The CDR3 DNA follows: TGTGCCAGCTCACCACCGAGTGGTAGAGTAGGAGGAACCGGGGAGCTGTTTTTT. Encoded protein: CASSPPSGRVGGTGELFF. This chain joins TRBV18 and TRBJ2-2; D may be TRBD2 (5 bases). The CDR3 covers 18 residues. The germline gives CDR1 KGHSH, CDR2 LQKENI. V lost 0 bases to trimming and J lost 5 bases, with 19 bases between them.

V usage is TRBV19 and J usage is TRBJ2-1, with TRBD2 identical over 16 bases. The germline CDR1 and CDR2 sequences are LNHDA and SQIVND (reference sequence). The CDR3 spans 17 residues. J was trimmed by 12 bases and V by 4 bases; bases with no gene match: 12. CDR3 DNA sequence: TGTGCCAGTAGTACCACCGCCGGGACTAGCGGGAGGGGTGGGCAGTTCTTC. Translating gives CASSTTAGTSGRGGQFF.

This chain connects TRBV19 to TRBJ2-3; tentative D call: TRBD2 (6 bases). Germline assignment: CDR1 LNHDA and CDR2 SQIVND (reference sequence). Trimming left V 4 bases short and J 3 bases short, with 14 bases between. The CDR3 runs 15 residues. CDR3 nucleotides: TGTGCCAGTAGTACCCAGGGAGGTTTGACAGATACGCAGTATTTT. Translating it yields CASSTQGGLTDTQYF.

This clonotype came up a few times. The gene calls are TRBV27 and TRBJ2-3; 13 nucleotides line up with TRBD2. This CDR3 region has 19 residues. Germline assignment: CDR1 MNHEY and CDR2 SMNVEV (reference sequence). After removal of 2 bases from V and 2 bases from J, the junction contained 10 bases not matched to a gene. In DNA, the CDR3 is TGTGCCAGCAGTTTACTATCTCCGACTAGCGGGGGGCACACAGATACGCAGTATTTT. Its protein product is CASSLLSPTSGGHTDTQYF.